The 11 T cell receptor beta chains in this list originate from one sample, sequenced in a study of T cells in Graves' hyperthyroidism and ophthalmopathy. There were TCR beta CDR3 regions amplified from RNA transcripts. The HTBI primer set drove a first-round RT-PCR of the TCR CDR3. Each CDR3 protein is one row after TCRdb ran MiXCR on the multiplex PCR reads. The sample has under 500,000 distinct CDR3 sequences; around an eighth are singletons. Sequencing input: blood. The receptors originated from a man aged 50 to 60 with Graves' ophthalmopathy.

This sequence joins TRBV19 and TRBJ2-1, with D uncertain. This CDR3 is 15 amino acids long. Trimming shortened V by 4 bases and J by 0 bases, and 10 bases separated the two germline ends. The germline V gene encodes CDR1 LNHDA and CDR2 SQIVND (reference sequence). The chain's CDR3 is CASSRDWISYNEQFF. CDR3 coding DNA: TGTGCCAGTAGTAGAGACTGGATCTCCTACAATGAGCAGTTCTTC.

The chain links TRBV5-6 to TRBJ2-1; weak D call: TRBD2 (6 bases). TRBJ2-7 matches the DNA end more closely, so the J call is doubtful. This CDR3 is 21 amino acids long. The germline gives CDR1 SGHDT, CDR2 YYEEEE. The CDR3 spells CASSHKLPGLLTISSYNEQYF. CDR3 sequence (DNA): TGTGCCAGCAGCCATAAATTACCGGGACTTCTAACAATAAGCTCCTACAATGAGCAGTACTTC.

This clonotype was recorded a few times. The V and J genes are TRBV19 and TRBJ2-7, with 8 nucleotides matching TRBD1. The CDR3 contains 13 residues. V lost 8 bases to trimming and J lost 5 bases; unmatched junction nucleotides: 8. Germline V CDR1 and CDR2: LNHDA, SQIVND (reference sequence). CDR3 in amino acids: CASSEDRVDEQYF. The CDR3 DNA reads as TGTGCCAGTTCCGAGGACAGGGTAGACGAGCAGTACTTC. The whole variable domain, remainder taken from reference TRBV19 and TRBJ2-7, is DGGITQSPKYLFRKEGQNVTLSCEQNLNHDAMYWYRQDPGQGLRLIYYSQIVNDFQKGDIAEGYSVSREKKESFPLTVTSAQKNPTAFYLCASSEDRVDEQYFGPGTRLTVT.

This clonotype was detected only a few times. This rearrangement joins TRBV29-1 to TRBJ2-1; either TRBD1 or TRBD2 may fit D (5 bases each). Germline loops: CDR1 SQVTM, CDR2 ANQGSEA. The CDR3 is 15 residues long. V gave up 4 bases and J gave up 3 bases, with 16 bases separating them. The CDR3 protein is CSVATWDGGYNEQFF. CDR3 DNA sequence: TGCAGCGTTGCAACATGGGACGGAGGCTACAATGAGCAGTTCTTC.

This CDR3 reads CASSMMVSREQYF. The CDR3 coding sequence is TGTGCCAGTAGTATGATGGTCTCCCGGGAGCAGTACTTC. The chain has TRBV19 and TRBJ2-7; D unresolved. Germline values: CDR1 LNHDA, CDR2 SQIVND (reference sequence). The CDR3 covers 13 residues. Trimming removed 3 bases at V and 7 bases at J, with 13 bases between.

V usage is TRBV15 and J usage is TRBJ2-1; tentative D call: TRBD2 (5 bases). The CDR3 extends over 15 amino acids. Germline loops: CDR1 LNHNV, CDR2 YYDKDF (reference sequence). Trimming left V 2 bases short and J 4 bases short, with 12 bases between. The CDR3 DNA reads TGTGCCACCAGCAGAAACGGGATAGGGTACAATGAGCAGTTCTTC. Protein sequence: CATSRNGIGYNEQFF.

This clonotype was detected a few times. V gene TRBV6-1 combines with J gene TRBJ1-1; D is undetermined. This CDR3 is 17 amino acids long. Per germline, CDR1 MNHNS and CDR2 SASEGT. The V and J ends lost 5 bases and 1 base respectively, with 20 bases between them. DNA of the CDR3: TGTGCCAGCAGTTATCAGTTGAGAAAAGAGGGGAACACTGAAGCTTTCTTT. As protein: CASSYQLRKEGNTEAFF.

This sequence joins TRBV7-9 and TRBJ2-7; 9 nucleotides agree with TRBD1. V lost 8 bases to trimming and J lost 0 bases; unmatched junction nucleotides: 8. CDR3 length: 15 amino acids. Germline V lookup: CDR1 SEHNR, CDR2 FQNEAQ (reference sequence). For the CDR3, the DNA is TGTGCCAGCGGGGGGGGACAGGGAGACTCCTACGAGCAGTACTTC. This gives the protein CASGGGQGDSYEQYF.

This clonotype came up a few times. The chain has TRBV14 and TRBJ1-5; D is ambiguous. Trimming took off 2 bases at V and 6 bases at J, with 8 bases between the two ends. The CDR3 covers 13 residues. Looked up from germline, CDR1 is SGHDN and CDR2 is FVKESK. CDR3 nucleotides: TGTGCCAGCAGCCAATGGGAGGGTCAGCCCCAGCATTTT. Encoded protein: CASSQWEGQPQHF.

The sample holds many counts of this clonotype. The chain links TRBV28 to TRBJ2-7; D is undetermined. Germline values: CDR1 MDHEN, CDR2 SYDVKM. This CDR3 has 14 amino acids. Trimming left V 3 bases short and J 2 bases short, with 11 bases between. The CDR3, as DNA: TGTGCCAGCAGTTTTGGGCGGATAACCTACGAGCAGTACTTC. Translating it yields CASSFGRITYEQYF.

The chain recombines TRBV24-1 with TRBJ1-2; TRBD1 aligns across 8 bases. CDR1 is KGHDR and CDR2 is SFDVKD in the germline V gene. Unmatched junction bases numbered 5, after V lost 9 bases and J lost 3 bases. The CDR3 sequence is 13 residues long. As DNA, the CDR3 is TGTGCCACCCAGGACAGGGTCGACTATGGCTACACCTTC. As protein: CATQDRVDYGYTF.